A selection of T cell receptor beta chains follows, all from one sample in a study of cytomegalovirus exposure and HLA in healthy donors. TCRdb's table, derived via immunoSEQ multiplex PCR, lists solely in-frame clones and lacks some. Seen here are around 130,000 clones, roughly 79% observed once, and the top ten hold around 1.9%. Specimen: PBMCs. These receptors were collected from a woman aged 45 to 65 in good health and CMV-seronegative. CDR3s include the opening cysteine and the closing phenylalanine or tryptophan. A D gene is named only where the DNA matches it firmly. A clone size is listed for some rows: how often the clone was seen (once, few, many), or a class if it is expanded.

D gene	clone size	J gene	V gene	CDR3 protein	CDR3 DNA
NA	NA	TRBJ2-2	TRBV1	CTSSLREPRNTGELFF	TGCACCAGCAGCCTTCGGGAGCCCAGGAACACCGGGGAGCTGTTTTTT
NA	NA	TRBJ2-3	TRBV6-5	CASSSLAPDTQYF	TGTGCCAGCAGTTCACTAGCACCCGATACGCAGTATTTT
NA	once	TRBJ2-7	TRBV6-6	CASSASRERSYEQYF	TGTGCCAGCAGTGCCTCCCGGGAAAGATCCTACGAGCAGTACTTC
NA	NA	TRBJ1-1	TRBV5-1	CASSLTSDTEAFF	TGCGCCAGCAGCTTAACCTCGGACACTGAAGCTTTCTTT
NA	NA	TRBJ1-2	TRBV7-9	CASSLVAVYGYTF	TGTGCCAGCAGCTTAGTGGCGGTCTATGGCTACACCTTC
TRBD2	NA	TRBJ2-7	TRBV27	CASSLSGLAGGIYEQYF	TGTGCCAGCAGTTTATCGGGACTAGCGGGAGGAATCTACGAGCAGTACTTC
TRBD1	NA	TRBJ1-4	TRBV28	CASKQGIPNEKLFF	TGTGCCAGCAAACAGGGGATACCTAATGAAAAACTGTTTTTT
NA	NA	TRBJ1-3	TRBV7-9	CASSHVTSGNTIYF	TGTGCCAGCAGCCATGTTACTTCTGGAAACACCATATATTTT
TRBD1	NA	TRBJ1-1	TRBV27	CASSSQGAYTEAFF	TGTGCCAGCAGTTCGCAGGGGGCTTACACTGAAGCTTTCTTT
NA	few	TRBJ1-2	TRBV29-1	CSVEQGDTGGYTF	TGCAGCGTTGAACAAGGGGACACTGGTGGCTACACCTTC
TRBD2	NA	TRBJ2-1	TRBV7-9	CASSTTGLAWREQFF	TGTGCCAGCAGCACGACCGGACTAGCTTGGCGCGAGCAGTTCTTC
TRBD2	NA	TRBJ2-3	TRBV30	CAGTGLATDTQYF	TGTGCCGGCACGGGACTAGCAACAGATACGCAGTATTTT
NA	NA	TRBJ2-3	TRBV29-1	CSVGGGAGEGDTQYF	TGCAGCGTTGGGGGGGGAGCAGGGGAGGGAGATACGCAGTATTTT
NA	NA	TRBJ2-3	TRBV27	CASSIHDRGASTDTQYF	TGTGCCAGCAGTATCCATGACCGGGGGGCTAGCACAGATACGCAGTATTTT
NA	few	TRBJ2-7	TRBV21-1	CASPPKSFPSSYEQYF	TGTGCCAGCCCCCCTAAGAGTTTCCCGAGCTCCTACGAGCAGTACTTC
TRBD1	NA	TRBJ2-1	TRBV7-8	CASSLMAGTGNNEQFF	TGTGCCAGCAGCTTGATGGCCGGGACAGGGAACAATGAGCAGTTCTTC
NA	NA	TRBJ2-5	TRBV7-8	CASSSPRGETQYF	TGTGCCAGCAGCTCCCCCAGAGGGGAGACCCAGTACTTC
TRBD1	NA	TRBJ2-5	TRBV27	CASSSQGQKMGTQYF	TGTGCCAGCAGTTCTCAGGGACAGAAAATGGGGACCCAGTACTTC
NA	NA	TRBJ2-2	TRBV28	CASSFNSGTGELFF	TGTGCCAGCAGTTTTAATAGTGGCACCGGGGAGCTGTTTTTT
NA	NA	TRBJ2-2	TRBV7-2	CASRAGTDNTGELFF	TGTGCCAGCAGGGCCGGGACTGACAACACCGGGGAGCTGTTTTTT
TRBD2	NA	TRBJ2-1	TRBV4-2	CASSQEEGLANEQFF	TGTGCCAGCAGCCAAGAGGAGGGACTAGCGAATGAGCAGTTCTTC
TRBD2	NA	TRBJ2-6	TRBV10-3	CAISGRKAGGAGANVLTF	TGTGCCATCAGTGGGAGGAAAGCGGGGGGCGCTGGGGCCAACGTCCTGACTTTC
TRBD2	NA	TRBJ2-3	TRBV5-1	CASSPYISGRAIDTQYF	TGCGCCAGCAGCCCATACATTAGCGGGAGGGCGATAGATACGCAGTATTTT
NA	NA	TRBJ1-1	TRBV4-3	CASSQEGRGGMNTEAFF	TGCGCCAGCAGCCAAGAGGGTCGGGGAGGAATGAACACTGAAGCTTTCTTT
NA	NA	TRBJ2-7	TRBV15	CATRTTGKAEQYF	TGTGCCACCAGAACAACAGGGAAGGCCGAGCAGTACTTC
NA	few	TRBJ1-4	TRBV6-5	CASSYVAQGKEKLFF	TGTGCCAGCAGTTATGTAGCACAGGGTAAAGAAAAACTGTTTTTT
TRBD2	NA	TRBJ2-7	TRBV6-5	CAVTSGYEQYF	TGTGCCGTGACTAGCGGCTACGAGCAGTACTTC
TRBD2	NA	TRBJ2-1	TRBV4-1	CASHLAGGSSNEQFF	TGCGCCAGCCACCTAGCGGGAGGTAGTAGCAATGAGCAGTTCTTC
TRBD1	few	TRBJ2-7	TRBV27	CASSSRMDRGRRLAYEQYF	TGTGCCAGCAGCTCCCGGATGGACAGGGGGCGCCGATTAGCCTACGAGCAGTACTTC
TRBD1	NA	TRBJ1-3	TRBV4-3	CASSQDETGNSGNTIYF	TGCGCCAGCAGCCAAGATGAGACAGGGAACTCTGGAAACACCATATATTTT
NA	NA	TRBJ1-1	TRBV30	CAWSVPLYRVPNTEAFF	TGTGCCTGGAGTGTACCCCTTTACAGGGTTCCCAACACTGAAGCTTTCTTT
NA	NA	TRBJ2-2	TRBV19	CASSVGHPKNTGELFF	TGTGCCAGTAGTGTAGGACACCCTAAGAACACCGGGGAGCTGTTTTTT
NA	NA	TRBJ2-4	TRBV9	CASSVEQGWNIQYF	TGTGCCAGCAGCGTAGAACAGGGATGGAACATTCAGTACTTC
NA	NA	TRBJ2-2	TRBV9	CASYIKGAGELFF	TGTGCCAGCTACATAAAAGGGGCCGGGGAGCTGTTTTTT
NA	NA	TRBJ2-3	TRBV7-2	CASSLFGPDTQYF	TGTGCCAGCAGCTTGTTTGGCCCAGATACGCAGTATTTT
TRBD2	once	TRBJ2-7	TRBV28	CASSLVGTSSSYEQYF	TGTGCCAGCAGTCTGGTCGGGACTAGCAGCTCCTACGAGCAGTACTTC
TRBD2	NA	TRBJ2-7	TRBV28	CASSLRLAGTYEQYF	TGTGCCAGCAGTTTAAGACTAGCGGGAACCTACGAGCAGTACTTC
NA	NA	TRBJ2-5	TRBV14	CASSQDRRETQYF	TGTGCCAGCAGCCAAGATCGGCGGGAGACCCAGTACTTC
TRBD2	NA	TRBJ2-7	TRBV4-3	CASSPGTSGSRSEQYF	TGCGCCAGCAGCCCAGGGACTAGCGGGAGTAGGTCCGAGCAGTACTTC
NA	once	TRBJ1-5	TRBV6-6	CASRGNQPQHF	TGTGCTTCCCGGGGGAATCAGCCCCAGCATTTT
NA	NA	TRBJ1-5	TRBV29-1	CSVQPLGDQPQHF	TGCAGCGTTCAACCCTTAGGGGATCAGCCCCAGCATTTT
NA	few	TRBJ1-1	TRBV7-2	CASSILGGNTEAFF	NA
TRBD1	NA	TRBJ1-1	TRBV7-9	CASSPLDRGTEAFF	TGTGCCAGCAGCCCTTTGGACAGGGGCACTGAAGCTTTCTTT
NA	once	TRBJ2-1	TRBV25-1	CASSDAREAYNEQFF	TGTGCCAGCAGTGATGCCAGGGAGGCCTACAATGAGCAGTTCTTC
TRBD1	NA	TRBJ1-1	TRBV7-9	CASSLVQGASEAFF	TGTGCCAGCAGCTTAGTCCAGGGGGCCTCTGAAGCTTTCTTT
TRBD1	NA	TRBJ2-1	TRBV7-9	CASSSRGPGTGSSYNEQFF	TGTGCCAGCAGCTCCCGCGGACCCGGGACAGGGAGCTCCTACAATGAGCAGTTCTTC
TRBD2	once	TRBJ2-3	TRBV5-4	CASSTRLAYTDTQYF	TGTGCCAGCAGCACTCGACTAGCTTACACAGATACGCAGTATTTT
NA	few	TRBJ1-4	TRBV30	CAWSRGGEDEKLFF	TGTGCCTGGAGTCGGGGGGGCGAGGATGAAAAACTGTTTTTT